This TCR beta chain stems from a study of neurological immune-mediated disorders. This clonotype showed up many times. Germline is not matched at one junction end, which may reflect a read error. Germline V gives CDR1 LGHNT, CDR2 FRNRAP. CDR3 length: 13 amino acids. Using its own MiXCR run on the 5' RACE reads, TCRdb lists one record per CDR3 protein. The table lists around 70,000 distinct CDR3 sequences, around 5.5% of them singletons, with roughly 2.8% in the top ten. This TCR was sampled from a woman in her 30s with multiple sclerosis. The chain carries TRBV12-5 and TRBJ1-5; D gene unclear. Sequencing was performed on PBMCs. This CDR3 reads CASGVDLGQPQNF. The DNA of the CDR3 is TGTGCTAGCGGTGTGGACCTCGGTCAGCCCCAGAATTTT.